This TCR beta chain was documented in a study of beta chain features in type 1 diabetes. Study context: The study found patients and healthy donors alike in age, gender and cell yields. General study results and limits: Type 1 diabetes patients had moderately but significantly shorter TCRB CDR3s in all four CD4+ subsets. Compared to healthy donors, patients appeared to have naive, central memory and Treg TCRB repertoires that were more alike. HLA influence on TCRB rearrangement stayed unresolved here.

Comments on this clone: The target antigen is unknown.

There are 14 residues in the CDR3. Germline V gene sequence: CDR1 MNHEY, CDR2 SVGAGI. V lost 2 bases to trimming and J lost 1 base, with 6 bases between them. Sorted cells reached over 95% purity in every population. Every bit of the isolated RNA underwent reverse transcription, so sequencing read expressed TCRB transcripts. Clones were sequenced by immunoSEQ multiplex PCR, and TCRdb holds only the in-frame ones, with some missing. This sample has hundreds of thousands of clones, with over 12% found just once. The rearrangement uses TRBV6-5 and TRBJ1-3; D not resolved. The specimen was naive CD4+ T cells from blood. The clonotype was recovered from a young man with type 1 diabetes. CDR3 nucleotides: TGTGCCAGCAGTTACGGAATGTCTGGAAACACCATATATTTT. It encodes CASSYGMSGNTIYF.